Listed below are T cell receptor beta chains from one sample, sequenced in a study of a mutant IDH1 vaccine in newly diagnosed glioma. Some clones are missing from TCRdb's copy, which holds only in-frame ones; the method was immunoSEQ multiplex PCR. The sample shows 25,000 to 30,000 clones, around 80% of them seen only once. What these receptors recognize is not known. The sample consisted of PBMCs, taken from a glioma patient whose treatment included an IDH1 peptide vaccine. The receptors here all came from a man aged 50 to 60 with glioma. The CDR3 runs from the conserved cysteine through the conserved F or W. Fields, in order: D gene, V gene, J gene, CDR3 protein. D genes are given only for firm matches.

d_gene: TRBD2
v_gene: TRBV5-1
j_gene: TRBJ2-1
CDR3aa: CASSGSGGYNEQFF

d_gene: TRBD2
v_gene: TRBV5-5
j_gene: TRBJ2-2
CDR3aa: CASSFSGGAGELFF

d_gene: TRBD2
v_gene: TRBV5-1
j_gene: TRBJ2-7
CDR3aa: CASSFSAGAYEQYF

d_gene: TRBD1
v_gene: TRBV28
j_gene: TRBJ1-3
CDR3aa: CASSSRGLGSGNTIYF

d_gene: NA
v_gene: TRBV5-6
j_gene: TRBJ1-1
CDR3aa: CASSLALASKEAFF

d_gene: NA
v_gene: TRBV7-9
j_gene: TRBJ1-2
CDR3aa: CASGPRLGRDGYTF

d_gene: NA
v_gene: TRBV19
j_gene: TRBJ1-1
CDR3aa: CASMIGSLGGTEAFF

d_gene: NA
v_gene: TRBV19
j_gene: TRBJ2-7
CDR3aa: CASSQDIREGYEQYF

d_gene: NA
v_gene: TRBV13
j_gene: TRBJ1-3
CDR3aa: CASSYLTVSGNTIYF

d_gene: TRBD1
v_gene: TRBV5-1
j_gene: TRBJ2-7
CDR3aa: CASSLQGELDEQYF

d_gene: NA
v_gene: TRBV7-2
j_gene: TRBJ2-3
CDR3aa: CASSPLNTDTQYF

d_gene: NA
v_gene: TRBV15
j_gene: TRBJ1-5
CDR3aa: CATSREDNRDQPQHF

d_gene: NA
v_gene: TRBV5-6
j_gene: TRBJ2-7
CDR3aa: CASSLVSYEQYF

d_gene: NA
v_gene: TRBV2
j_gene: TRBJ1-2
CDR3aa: CASSELDSFSGYTF

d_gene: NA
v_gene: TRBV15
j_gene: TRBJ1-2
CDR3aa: CATSGGVSYGYTF

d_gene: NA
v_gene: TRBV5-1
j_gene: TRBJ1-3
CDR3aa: CASSFSGISGNTIYF

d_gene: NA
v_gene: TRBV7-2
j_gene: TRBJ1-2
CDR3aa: CASTPSAGPTYGYTF

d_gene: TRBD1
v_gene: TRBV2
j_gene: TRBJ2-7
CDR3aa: CASSSRGLDEQYF

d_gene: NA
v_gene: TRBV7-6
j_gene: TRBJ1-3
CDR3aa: CASSFGTDGNTIYF

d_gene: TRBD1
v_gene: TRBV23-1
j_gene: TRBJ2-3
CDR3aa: CASSQFRGQGGTDTQYF

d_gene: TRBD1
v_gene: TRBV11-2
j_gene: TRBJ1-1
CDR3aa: CASSPGTGSTEAFF

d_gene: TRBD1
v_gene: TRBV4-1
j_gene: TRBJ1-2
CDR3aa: CASSQPGQGAGNTF

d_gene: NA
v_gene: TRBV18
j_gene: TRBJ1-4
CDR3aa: CASSPRGRMMEKLFF

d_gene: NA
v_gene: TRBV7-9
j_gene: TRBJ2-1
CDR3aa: CASSGAGEQFF

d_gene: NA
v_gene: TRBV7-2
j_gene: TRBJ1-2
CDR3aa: CASSRKQGANYGYTF

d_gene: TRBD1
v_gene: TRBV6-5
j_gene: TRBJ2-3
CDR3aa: CAIMDRNTDTQYF

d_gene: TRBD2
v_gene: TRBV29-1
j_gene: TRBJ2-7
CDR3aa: CSVEIAGPSYEQYF

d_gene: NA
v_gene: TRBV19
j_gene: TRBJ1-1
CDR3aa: CASISGGTEAFF

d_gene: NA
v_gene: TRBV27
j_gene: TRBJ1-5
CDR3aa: CASSLSGNQPQHF

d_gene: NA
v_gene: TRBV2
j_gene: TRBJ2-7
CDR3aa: CASARPTYEQYF

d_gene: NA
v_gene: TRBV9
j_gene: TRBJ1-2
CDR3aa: CASSVGTDSSRGYTF

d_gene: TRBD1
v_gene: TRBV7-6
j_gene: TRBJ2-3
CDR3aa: CASSPGTAGYTQYF

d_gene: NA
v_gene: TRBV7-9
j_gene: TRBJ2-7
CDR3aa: CASSSSGGLNEQYF

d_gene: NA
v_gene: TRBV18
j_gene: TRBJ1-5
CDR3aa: CASSPSVNQPQHF

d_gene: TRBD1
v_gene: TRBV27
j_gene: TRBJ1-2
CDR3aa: CASSTTGGSYGYTF

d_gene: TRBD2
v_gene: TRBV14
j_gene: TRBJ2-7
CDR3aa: CASSLGLANYEQYF

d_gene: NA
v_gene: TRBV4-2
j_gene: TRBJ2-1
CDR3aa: CASSKEAESSYNEQFF

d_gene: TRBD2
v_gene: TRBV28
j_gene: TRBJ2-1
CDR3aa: CASSPGTSAYNEQFF

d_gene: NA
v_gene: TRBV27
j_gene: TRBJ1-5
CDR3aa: CASRETLNQPQHF

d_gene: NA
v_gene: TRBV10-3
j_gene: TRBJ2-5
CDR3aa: CAINAQGVQETQYF

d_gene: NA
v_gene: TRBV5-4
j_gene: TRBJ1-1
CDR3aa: CASSLGGFVGWTTEAFF

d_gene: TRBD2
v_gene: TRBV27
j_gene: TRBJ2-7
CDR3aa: CASSSRGSGKVTHEQYF

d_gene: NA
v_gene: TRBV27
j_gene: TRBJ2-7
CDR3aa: CASSNGIPYEQYF